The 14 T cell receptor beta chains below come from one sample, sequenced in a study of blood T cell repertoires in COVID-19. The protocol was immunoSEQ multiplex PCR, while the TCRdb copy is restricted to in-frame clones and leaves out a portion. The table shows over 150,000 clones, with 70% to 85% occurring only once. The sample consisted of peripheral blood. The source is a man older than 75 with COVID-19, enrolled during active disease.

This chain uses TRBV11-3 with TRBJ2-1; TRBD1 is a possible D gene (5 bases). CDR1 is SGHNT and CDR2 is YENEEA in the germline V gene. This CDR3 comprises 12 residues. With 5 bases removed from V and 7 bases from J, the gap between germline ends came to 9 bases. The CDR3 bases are TGTGCCAGCAGCCCTCCAGGGAATGAGCAGTTCTTC. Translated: CASSPPGNEQFF.

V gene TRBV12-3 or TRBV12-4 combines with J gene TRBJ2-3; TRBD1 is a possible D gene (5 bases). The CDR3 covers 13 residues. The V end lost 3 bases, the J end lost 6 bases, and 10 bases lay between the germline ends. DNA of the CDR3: TGTGCCAGCAGTTTGGGGCAACGGGATACGCAGTATTTT. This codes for CASSLGQRDTQYF.

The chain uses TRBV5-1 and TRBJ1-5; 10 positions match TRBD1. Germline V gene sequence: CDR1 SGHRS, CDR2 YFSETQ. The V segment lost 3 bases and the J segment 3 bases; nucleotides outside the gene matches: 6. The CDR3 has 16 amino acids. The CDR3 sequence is CASSWGGQGPNQPQHF. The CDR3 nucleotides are TGCGCCAGCAGCTGGGGGGGACAGGGGCCCAATCAGCCCCAGCATTTT.

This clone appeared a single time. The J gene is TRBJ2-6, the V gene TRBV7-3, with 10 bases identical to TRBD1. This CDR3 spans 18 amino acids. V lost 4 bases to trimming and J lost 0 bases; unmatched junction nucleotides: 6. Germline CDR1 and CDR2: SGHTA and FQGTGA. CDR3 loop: CASSSRTGGSSGANVLTF. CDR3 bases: TGTGCCAGCAGCTCCCGGACAGGGGGAAGCTCTGGGGCCAACGTCCTGACTTTC.

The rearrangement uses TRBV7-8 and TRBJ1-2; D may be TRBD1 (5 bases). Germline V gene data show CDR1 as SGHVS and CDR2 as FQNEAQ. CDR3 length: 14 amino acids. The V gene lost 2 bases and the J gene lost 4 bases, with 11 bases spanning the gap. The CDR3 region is CASSLLRGSYGYTF. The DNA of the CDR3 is TGTGCCAGCAGCTTACTTAGGGGATCCTATGGCTACACCTTC.

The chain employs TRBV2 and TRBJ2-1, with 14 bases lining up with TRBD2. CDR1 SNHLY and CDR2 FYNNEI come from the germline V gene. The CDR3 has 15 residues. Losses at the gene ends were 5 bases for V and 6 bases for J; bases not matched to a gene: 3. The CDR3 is CASSPGLAGVNEQFF. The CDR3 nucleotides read TGTGCCAGCAGTCCGGGACTAGCGGGAGTCAATGAGCAGTTCTTC. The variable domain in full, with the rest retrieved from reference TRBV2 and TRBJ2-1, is EPEVTQTPSHQVTQMGQEVILRCVPISNHLYFYWYRQILGQKVEFLVSFYNNEISEKSEIFDDQFSVERPDGSNFTLKIRSTKLEDSAMYFCASSPGLAGVNEQFFGPGTRLTVL.

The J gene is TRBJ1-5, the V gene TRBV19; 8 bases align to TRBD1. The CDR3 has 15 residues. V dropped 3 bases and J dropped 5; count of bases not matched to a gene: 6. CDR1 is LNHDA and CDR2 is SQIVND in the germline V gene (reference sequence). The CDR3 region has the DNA TGTGCCAGTAGTATGGCAGGGGGCTATTATCAGCCCCAGCATTTT. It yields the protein CASSMAGGYYQPQHF.

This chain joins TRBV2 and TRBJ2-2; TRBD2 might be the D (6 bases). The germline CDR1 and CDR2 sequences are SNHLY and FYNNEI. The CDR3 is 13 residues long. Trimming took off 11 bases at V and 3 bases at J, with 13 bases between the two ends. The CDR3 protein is CAGGNGDTGELFF. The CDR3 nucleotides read TGTGCCGGAGGGAACGGCGACACCGGGGAGCTGTTTTTT.

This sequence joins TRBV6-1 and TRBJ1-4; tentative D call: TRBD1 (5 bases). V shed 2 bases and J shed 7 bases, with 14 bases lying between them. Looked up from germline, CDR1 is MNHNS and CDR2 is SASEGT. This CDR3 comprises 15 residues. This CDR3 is CASSERLGEAEKLFF. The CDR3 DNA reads TGTGCCAGCAGTGAAAGGTTAGGGGAGGCTGAAAAACTGTTTTTT.

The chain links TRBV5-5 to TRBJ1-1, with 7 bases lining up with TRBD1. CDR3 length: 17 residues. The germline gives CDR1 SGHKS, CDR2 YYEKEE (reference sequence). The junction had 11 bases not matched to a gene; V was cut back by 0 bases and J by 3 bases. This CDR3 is CASSLVRQGMLYTEAFF. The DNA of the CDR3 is TGTGCCAGCAGCTTGGTTCGACAGGGCATGCTATACACTGAAGCTTTCTTT.

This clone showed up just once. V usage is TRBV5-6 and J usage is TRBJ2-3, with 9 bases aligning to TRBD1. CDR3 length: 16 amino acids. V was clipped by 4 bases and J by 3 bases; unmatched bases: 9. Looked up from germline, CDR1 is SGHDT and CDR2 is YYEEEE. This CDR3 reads CASSLGQGKGTDTQYF. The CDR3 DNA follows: TGTGCCAGCAGCCTCGGACAGGGGAAGGGGACAGATACGCAGTATTTT.

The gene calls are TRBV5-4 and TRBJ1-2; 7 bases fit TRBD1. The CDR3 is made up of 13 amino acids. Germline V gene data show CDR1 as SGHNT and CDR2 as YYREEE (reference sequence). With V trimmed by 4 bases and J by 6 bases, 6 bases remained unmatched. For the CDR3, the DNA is TGTGCCAGCAGCAAGGAGACAGGGAATGGCTACACCTTC. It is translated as CASSKETGNGYTF.

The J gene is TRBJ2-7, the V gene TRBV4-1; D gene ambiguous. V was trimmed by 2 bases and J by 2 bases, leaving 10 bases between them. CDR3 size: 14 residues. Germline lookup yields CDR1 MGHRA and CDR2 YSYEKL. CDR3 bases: TGCGCCAGCAGCCAACGGGTAGAAACCTACGAGCAGTACTTC. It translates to CASSQRVETYEQYF.

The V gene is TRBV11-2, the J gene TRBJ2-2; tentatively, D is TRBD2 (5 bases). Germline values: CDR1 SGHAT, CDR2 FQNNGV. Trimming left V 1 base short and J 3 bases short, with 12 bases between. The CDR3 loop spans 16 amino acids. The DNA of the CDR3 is TGTGCCAGCAGCTTAGTCCCTAGCTTGGACACCGGGGAGCTGTTTTTT. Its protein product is CASSLVPSLDTGELFF.